These T cell receptor beta chains were read from a single sample in a study of blood T cell repertoires in COVID-19. Assay: immunoSEQ multiplex PCR; the TCRdb copy retains only in-frame clones and omits some. In the table there are 20,000 or so clones, about 91% of which are singletons. The sequenced sample was peripheral blood. Every receptor here comes from a woman between 65 and 79 years old with active COVID-19. CDR3s include the opening cysteine and the closing phenylalanine or tryptophan. Each record gives: V gene, clone size, J gene, D gene, CDR3 DNA, CDR3 protein. A D gene is named only where the DNA matches it firmly. Clone sizes are given selectively: once, few, many, or a class where the clone is expanded.

v_gene: TRBV29-1
abundance: once
j_gene: TRBJ1-2
d_gene: TRBD1
CDR3nt: TGCAGCGTTGAAGATTTAGACAGGGGGTCGGGTGGCTACACCTTC
CDR3aa: CSVEDLDRGSGGYTF

v_gene: TRBV6-5
abundance: NA
j_gene: TRBJ1-5
d_gene: NA
CDR3nt: TGTGCCAGCAGTTTAGGGGGAAGTTCGAAGCCCCAGCATTTT
CDR3aa: CASSLGGSSKPQHF

v_gene: TRBV7-2
abundance: NA
j_gene: TRBJ2-7
d_gene: NA
CDR3nt: TGTGCCAGCAGCTTACCAGGGAATGAAGAGCAGTACTTC
CDR3aa: CASSLPGNEEQYF

v_gene: TRBV28
abundance: NA
j_gene: TRBJ2-2
d_gene: TRBD1
CDR3nt: TGTGCCAGCAGGCGACAGGGGTACACCGGGGAGCTGTTTTTT
CDR3aa: CASRRQGYTGELFF

v_gene: TRBV5-1
abundance: NA
j_gene: TRBJ1-2
d_gene: NA
CDR3nt: TGCGCCAGCAGCCACGACAGTCAGTATGGCTACACCTTC
CDR3aa: CASSHDSQYGYTF

v_gene: TRBV5-4
abundance: NA
j_gene: TRBJ2-3
d_gene: TRBD2
CDR3nt: TGTGCCAGCAGCTCTAGCGGGAGAACGGATACGCAGTATTTT
CDR3aa: CASSSSGRTDTQYF

v_gene: TRBV5-4
abundance: few
j_gene: TRBJ2-2
d_gene: NA
CDR3nt: TGTGCCAGCAGCTTCGGGGGTCTGAACACCGGGGAGCTGTTTTTT
CDR3aa: CASSFGGLNTGELFF

v_gene: TRBV5-1
abundance: NA
j_gene: TRBJ2-5
d_gene: TRBD1
CDR3nt: TGCGCCAGCAGGACCGCGGTCAGGGGGCAGGAGACCCAGTACTTC
CDR3aa: CASRTAVRGQETQYF

v_gene: TRBV5-4
abundance: NA
j_gene: TRBJ1-2
d_gene: TRBD1
CDR3nt: TGTGCCAGCAGCTTGGCCGGGACAGGGTATGTGACTAACTATGGCTACACCTTC
CDR3aa: CASSLAGTGYVTNYGYTF

v_gene: TRBV9
abundance: NA
j_gene: TRBJ1-2
d_gene: NA
CDR3nt: TGTGCCAGCAGCGTAGAGCTAGGAGGCTACACCTTC
CDR3aa: CASSVELGGYTF